The present entry profiles one TCR beta chain with its context. It lacks a known antigen. No qualities accompany the bases; no much larger clone lies one base away. The method was the immunoSEQ multiplex PCR assay. For the multiplex PCR, a mixture combining 60 forward primers for TCR Vbeta segments and 13 reverse primers for TCR Jbeta segments was used. A multiplex PCR assay on genomic DNA amplified the CDR3 region of rearranged TCR beta genes. On the Illumina HiSeq System, the amplified TCR beta libraries were sequenced as 87-base-pair reads. As for the authors' bioinformatics: Across the roughly 700 repertoires, a later analysis counted around 80 million unique TCR beta chains, around 11 million of which were shared by at least two donors. Raw reads were error-corrected and collapsed into unique sequences with a nearest-neighbor algorithm that merged closely related sequences to remove PCR and sequencing errors. To assign V, D and J gene segments, CDR3 sequences were aligned to IMGT reference sequences. For a sequence to be retained, a match of at least six nucleotides to both a V gene segment and a J gene segment was required. A rearrangement was called productive if the CDR3 had no stop codons and remained in frame with V and J, and every other rearrangement was called non-productive. Following IMGT convention, CDR3 was defined as the stretch from the second conserved V-encoded cysteine up to the conserved J-encoded phenylalanine. Sequences without an unambiguous match to a single V gene segment were excluded from the earlier analysis of several hundred of the donors. In an earlier analysis of approximately 590 of the donors, V segments were called functional above 56.7% productive rearrangements and were called segregating when the between-donor standard deviation exceeded 5%. A statistical classification framework was built for diagnosing cytomegalovirus status from the catalog of TCR beta chain sequences. V and J gene assignment, in a later analysis, came from comparing TCR nucleotide sequences with IMGT/GENE-DB human TR gene sequences. A later analysis assigned CDR3 sequences and most-parsimonious VDJ recombination scenarios with the TCRdist pipeline. In a later analysis, every TCR beta chain was defined by the combination of its CDR3 amino acid sequence and its V-gene family, and reads without a unique V-gene family were dropped. As a way to deal with suspected cross-contamination and a sequencing artifact, a later analysis dropped nearly 600 nucleotide sequences that were highly shared and had low generation probability. In a later analysis, a clonal expansion index for each public chain was calculated from normalized within-repertoire ranks of inferred template counts. A later analysis computed generation probabilities with a VDJ recombination model fitted to out-of-frame rearrangements, and checked the results against IGoR. In a later analysis, hypergeometric tests were used to score TCR-TCR, TCR-HLA and TCR-CMV co-occurrence, with a repertoire-size bias correction applied to TCR pairs. False discovery rates were estimated in a later analysis by permuting HLA or CMV assignments 20 times. In a later analysis, co-occurring TCRs were grouped using DBSCAN, and TCRdist sequence similarity was added for clustering within HLA-allele-positive subsets. Repertoires with fewer than 30,000 or more than 120,000 public chains were left out of co-occurrence clustering, as were about 5 repertoires with anomalous nucleotide sharing. As stored in TCRdb, this immuneACCESS dataset retains in-frame rearrangements with V and J assigned. A fraction of the clones does not appear; measured against another copy, unresolved V genes explain less than half of the discrepancy, and the remainder lacks a known reason. V and J calls and clone size are copied from that table; D and trimming were computed from the DNA. Here the sample has 140,000 or so clones; more than 75% occur a single time. The ten biggest clones cover 1.5% to 2% of the sample.

The CDR3 has 16 amino acids, counting the end cysteine and phenylalanine. The sequence is cut down to CDR3 DNA, 48 bases in frame from base 1. The junction shows trimming of 1 base on V and 2 bases on J, plus 10 bases between the germline ends. The germline V gene (reference sequence) sets CDR1 to SGHKS and CDR2 to YYEKEE. The cohort was made up of about 670 healthy bone marrow donors. Cohort members were all nominally healthy when sampled, although unrecorded immune exposures were likely present. The donor was CMV seronegative and was included in the group of about 400 seronegative cohort members. Every donor gave a peripheral blood sample, and the peripheral blood mononuclear cells from that sample were used for TCR beta sequencing. The Qiagen DNeasy Blood Extraction Kit was used to extract genomic DNA from the blood cell samples. The data belong to a study of cytomegalovirus exposure and HLA in healthy donors (dated by TCRdb to 2015 to 2018). Regarding the research as a whole: An earlier analysis of some 600 of the donors reported under 300 Gb of sequence data and 95 million to 130 million unique TCR beta sequences obtained from about 200 million T cells. Every discovery cohort repertoire had been produced on one sequencing platform. A later analysis re-examined previously published TCR beta repertoires from 600 to 700 donors and added high-resolution HLA genotyping to investigate patterns of TCR occurrence. HLA typing included class I and class II loci at four-digit resolution. Genome-wide SNP genotypes for about 55% of the roughly 670 donors were used in a later genetic analysis, which treated that subset as a discovery cohort. Donor age, sex, ethnicity and CMV serostatus were compiled together with the repertoire data. The later analysis used no new phenotypic data to find candidate immune exposures, relying instead on TCR beta sequences and their occurrence across donors. Besides the first cohort of under 700 subjects, a separate validation cohort made up of over 100 different subjects was used. The study aimed to test whether signatures of past pathogen exposure could be identified by cataloging public T cell receptors. The number of donors typed differed by locus, with roughly 629-640 for A, B, C, DRB1 and DQB1, around 500 for DQA1, under 610 for DPA1, and approximately 470 for DPB1. A few DR-DQ haplotypes were treated as single units for association and clustering because of strong linkage in the cohort. Roughly 300 gigabases of sequencing data and around 90 million unique TCR sequences made up an early release that covered 500 to 650 HLA-typed donors. The study used immunosequencing to profile the T cell repertoires of approximately 640 subjects and linked those repertoires to cytomegalovirus serostatus. To predict cytomegalovirus infection status, the study brought together high-throughput TCR immunosequencing, statistical association of individual TCRs with disease status, and machine learning. Among about 370 genotyped donors of the cohort, an average of around 240,000 unique TCR beta nucleotide sequences was sequenced per donor, of which approximately 18% were non-productive. Of the roughly 410 genotyped donors, approximately 81% were placed in the genetic ancestry cluster associated with self-reported Caucasian donors. In an earlier analysis of more than 550 of the donors, high-throughput TCR beta sequencing was used to judge whether each TCR beta V gene segment behaved as functional or pseudogenic.

General findings and caveats noted by the study authors: According to a later analysis, TCR association rates differed among HLA loci, with DRB1 alleles showing the most associated TCRs and HLA-C alleles showing the fewest. A further reported finding was that TCR beta sequences accurately predicted the HLA-A and HLA-B alleles for most subjects in the first cohort. The 87-base-pair reads could not distinguish some IMGT-functional V segments, including TRBV6-2 and TRBV6-3, so those segments were excluded. A cluster of highly shared sequence variants was judged likely to represent a technical artifact of the sequencing pipeline. According to a later genetic analysis, donors in an Asian-associated ancestry cluster had fewer N-insertions in productive TCRs than the roughly 700-donor mean. A later analysis associated about 18,000 TCR beta sequences with specific HLA alleles at a false discovery rate of 0.05. Because counts were too low, roughly 16 rarely observed V segments, including chromosome 9 orphons, were left out of the earlier analysis of a few hundred of the donors. According to a later analysis, most CMV-associated TCR beta chains appeared to be HLA-restricted, and the HLA associations seemed to be driven largely by CMV exposure. A few of the identified cytomegalovirus-associated TCR beta chains were confirmed in vitro to be specific for cytomegalovirus antigens. Presence/absence analyses assumed roughly uniform sequencing depth across donors, an assumption that may not hold. Correlated functional status among segregating V segments might reflect linkage disequilibrium, but an unknown experimental factor could not be ruled out. Because some donors lacked HLA typing at each locus, the association tests relied only on the typed subset. Compared with equally common non-associated chains, HLA-associated TCR beta chains in a later analysis were more clonally expanded and had lower generation probabilities. Strong co-occurrence of HLA alleles, especially DR and DQ, made assigning TCR associations to individual alleles difficult. In a later genetic analysis, a missense DCLRE1C variant was associated with V-gene and J-gene trimming of TCR beta chains, and the association was replicated in an independent cohort. The authors suggested that the approach could potentially be extended to other disease states and immunological phenotypes. Several of the top co-occurrence clusters appeared to be linked to parvovirus B19, influenza, CMV and Epstein-Barr virus, according to a later analysis. The classifier was reported to diagnose cytomegalovirus status with high specificity and sensitivity in both the original and validation cohorts. In the study, 150 to 200 TCR beta chains were listed as associated with cytomegalovirus. In this cohort, only TCR beta chains were sequenced, and detectable features were limited by the absence of alpha or paired-chain data. Broadly in line with IMGT annotations, most TCR beta V segments showed up in productive rearrangements about 87% or about 30% of the time in an earlier analysis of 450 to 750 of the donors. Immune exposure information for the cohort was limited to CMV serostatus. Most TCR sequences were seen in very few donors, while some public TCRs were found in many individuals.

The sequence was obtained from a man in his forties or fifties in good health and CMV-seronegative. Specimen: PBMCs. The receptor chain draws on TRBV5-5 and TRBJ1-6, with an unclear D gene assignment. The CDR3 is CASSLIRGPYNSPLHF. Here is the DNA: TGTGCCAGCAGCTTGATTCGGGGTCCCTATAATTCACCCCTCCACTTT.